This T cell receptor (beta chain) comes out of a study of memory B cells and T cells in multiple sclerosis. Separate sequencing covered autoproliferating (CFSE-dim) and non-proliferating (CFSE-high) T cells from stimulus-free culture. Cultures began with roughly 49 million CFSE-labeled PBMCs, unstimulated for 6 to 8 days, with replicate wells pooled. Without exogenous stimuli, around 0.49 uM CFSE-labeled PBMCs were cultured serum-free. Worth noting for this clone: What it recognizes is unknown.

CDR1 and CDR2 from the germline V gene are MDHEN and SYDVKM. The CDR3 consists of 16 residues. J lost 5 bases, V lost 5 bases, and 8 bases had no gene match. Only in-frame clones appear in the TCRdb table, and some are missing; sequencing was by immunoSEQ multiplex PCR. The table lists around 12,000 clones, 70% to 90% of them singletons. This rearrangement joins TRBV28 to TRBJ2-2, with 10 bases identical to TRBD1. The source of this sequence is a human donor with multiple sclerosis. Sequenced: PBMCs from blood kept in culture. CDR3: CASSALRGQGTGELFF. The CDR3 region has the DNA TGTGCCAGCAGTGCGCTCCGGGGACAGGGGACCGGGGAGCTGTTTTTT.